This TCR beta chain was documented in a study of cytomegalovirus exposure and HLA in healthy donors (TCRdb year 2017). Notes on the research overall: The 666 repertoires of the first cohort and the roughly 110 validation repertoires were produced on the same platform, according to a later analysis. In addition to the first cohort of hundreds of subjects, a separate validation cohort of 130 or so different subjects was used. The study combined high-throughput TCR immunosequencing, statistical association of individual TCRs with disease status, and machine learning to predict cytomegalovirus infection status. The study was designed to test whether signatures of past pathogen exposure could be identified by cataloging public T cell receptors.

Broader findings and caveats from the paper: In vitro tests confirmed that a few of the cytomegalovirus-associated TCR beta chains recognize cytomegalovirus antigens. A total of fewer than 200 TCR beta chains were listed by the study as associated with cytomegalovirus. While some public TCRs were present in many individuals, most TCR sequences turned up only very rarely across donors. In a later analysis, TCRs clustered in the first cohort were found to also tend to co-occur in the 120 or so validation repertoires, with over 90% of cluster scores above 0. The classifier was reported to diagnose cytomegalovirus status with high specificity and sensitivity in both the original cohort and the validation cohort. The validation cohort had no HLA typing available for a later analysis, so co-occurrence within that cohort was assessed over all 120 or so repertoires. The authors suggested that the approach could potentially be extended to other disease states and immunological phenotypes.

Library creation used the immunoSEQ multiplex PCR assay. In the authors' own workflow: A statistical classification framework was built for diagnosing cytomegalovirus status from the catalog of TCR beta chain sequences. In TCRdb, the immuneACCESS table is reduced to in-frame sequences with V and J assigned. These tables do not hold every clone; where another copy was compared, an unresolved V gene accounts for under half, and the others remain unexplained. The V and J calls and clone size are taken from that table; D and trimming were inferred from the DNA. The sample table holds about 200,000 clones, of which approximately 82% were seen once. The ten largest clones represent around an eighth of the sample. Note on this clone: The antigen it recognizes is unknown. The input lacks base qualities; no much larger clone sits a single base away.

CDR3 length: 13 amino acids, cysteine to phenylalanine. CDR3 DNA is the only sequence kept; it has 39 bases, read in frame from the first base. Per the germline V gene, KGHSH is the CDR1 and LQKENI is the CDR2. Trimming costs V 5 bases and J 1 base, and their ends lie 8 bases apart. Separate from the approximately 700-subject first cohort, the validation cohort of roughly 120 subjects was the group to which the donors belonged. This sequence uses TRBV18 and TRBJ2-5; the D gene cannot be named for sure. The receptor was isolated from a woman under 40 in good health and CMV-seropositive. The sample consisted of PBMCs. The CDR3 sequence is CASSKDSQETQYF. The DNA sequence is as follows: TGTGCCAGCTCAAAAGACTCCCAAGAGACCCAGTACTTC.